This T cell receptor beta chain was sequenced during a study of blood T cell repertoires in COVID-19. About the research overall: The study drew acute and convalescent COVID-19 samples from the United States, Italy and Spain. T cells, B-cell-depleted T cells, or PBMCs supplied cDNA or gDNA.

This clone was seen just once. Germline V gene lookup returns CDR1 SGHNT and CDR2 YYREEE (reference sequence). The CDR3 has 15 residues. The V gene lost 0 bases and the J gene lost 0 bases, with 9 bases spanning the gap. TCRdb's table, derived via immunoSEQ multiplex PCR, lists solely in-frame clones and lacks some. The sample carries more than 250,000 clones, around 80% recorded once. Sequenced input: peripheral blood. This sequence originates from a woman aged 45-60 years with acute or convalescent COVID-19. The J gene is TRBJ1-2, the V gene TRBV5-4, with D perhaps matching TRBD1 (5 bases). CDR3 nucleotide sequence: TGTGCCAGCAGCTTGGGGCAGGGCGCTAACTATGGCTACACCTTC. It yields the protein CASSLGQGANYGYTF.